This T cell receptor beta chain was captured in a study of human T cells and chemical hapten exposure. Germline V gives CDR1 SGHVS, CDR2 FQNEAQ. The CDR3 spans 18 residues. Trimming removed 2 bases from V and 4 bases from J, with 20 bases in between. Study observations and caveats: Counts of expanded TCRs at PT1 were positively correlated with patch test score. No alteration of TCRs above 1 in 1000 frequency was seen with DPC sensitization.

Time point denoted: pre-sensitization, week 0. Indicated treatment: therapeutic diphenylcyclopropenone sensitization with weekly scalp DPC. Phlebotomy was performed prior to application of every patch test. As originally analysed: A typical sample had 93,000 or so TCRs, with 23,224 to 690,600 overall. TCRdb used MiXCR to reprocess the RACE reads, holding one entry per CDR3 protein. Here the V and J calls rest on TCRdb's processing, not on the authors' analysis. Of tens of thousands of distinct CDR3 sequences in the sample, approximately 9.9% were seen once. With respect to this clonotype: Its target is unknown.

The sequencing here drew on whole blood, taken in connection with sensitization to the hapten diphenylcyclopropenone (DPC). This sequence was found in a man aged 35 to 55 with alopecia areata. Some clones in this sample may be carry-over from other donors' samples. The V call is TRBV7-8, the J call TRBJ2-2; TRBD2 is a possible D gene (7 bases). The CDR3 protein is CASSLRGGQLGSTGELFF. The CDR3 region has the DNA TGTGCCAGCAGCTTAAGGGGGGGCCAACTCGGGAGCACCGGGGAGCTGTTTTTT.